The present T cell receptor beta chain was sequenced within a study of blood T cell repertoires in COVID-19. As for the study in general: Sites across the United States, Italy and Spain contributed samples from acute and convalescent COVID-19. PBMCs, B-cell-depleted T cells, or T cells provided the cDNA or gDNA that made up the material.

Original data processing: Estimation of nucleated cell counts was performed using reference gene primer amplification. Sequencing used immunoSEQ multiplex PCR; TCRdb keeps in-frame clones, though not all of them. The V and J calls and clone size are taken from that table; D and trimming were inferred from the DNA. The top ten hold less than 4.5% of the sample, which has 80,000 to 100,000 clones, about 85% seen once. The germline V gene encodes CDR1 GTSNPN and CDR2 SVGIG (reference sequence). Deletions cut 0 bases from V and 9 bases from J, with 12 bases between. This CDR3 has 14 amino acids. Source material: peripheral blood. The sequence derives from a man aged 55 to 70 with acute or convalescent COVID-19. This chain links TRBV30 with TRBJ1-6; D unresolved. The CDR3 protein is CAWSVQLGGSPLHF. CDR3 nucleotide sequence: TGTGCCTGGAGTGTACAACTAGGCGGTTCACCCCTCCACTTT.